This TCR beta chain stems from a study of cytomegalovirus exposure and HLA in healthy donors. Study information: A prior study identified 110 million or so unique TCR beta sequences from about 200 million T cells. General observations from the study: Presence/absence analyses took donor sequencing depth as roughly uniform. The study flagged some 170 TCR beta chains as cytomegalovirus-associated.

The germline V gene encodes CDR1 MNHEY and CDR2 SMNVEV (reference sequence). J was trimmed by 0 bases and V by 3 bases; bases with no gene match: 16. This CDR3 is built from 22 residues. Comment on this clone: Its antigen is not known.

Primers for the PCR totalled 60 Vbeta and 13 Jbeta. The table came from immunoSEQ multiplex PCR; TCRdb's copy has only in-frame clones and leaves some out. The data hold under 150,000 clones, with 75% to 90% observed a single time. The receptor was isolated from a male donor in good health and CMV-seronegative. Sequencing input: PBMCs. V is TRBV27 and J is TRBJ2-2; 13 positions match TRBD2. CDR3 sequence (DNA): TGTGCCAGCAGTTTCATTCCGGGACTAGCGGGACCTAAACCCTCGAACACCGGGGAGCTGTTTTTT. Translation: CASSFIPGLAGPKPSNTGELFF.